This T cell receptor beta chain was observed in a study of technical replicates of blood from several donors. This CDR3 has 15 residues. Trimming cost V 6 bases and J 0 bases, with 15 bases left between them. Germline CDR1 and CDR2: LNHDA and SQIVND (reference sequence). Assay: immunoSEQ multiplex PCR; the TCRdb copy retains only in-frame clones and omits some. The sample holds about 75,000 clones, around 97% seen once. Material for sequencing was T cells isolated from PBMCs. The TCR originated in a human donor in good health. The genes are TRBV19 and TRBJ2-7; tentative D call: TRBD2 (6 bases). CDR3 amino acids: CASSMREQLSYEQYF. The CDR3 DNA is TGTGCCAGTAGCATGCGGGAACAGCTCTCCTACGAGCAGTACTTC.